One and the same sample provided the 32 T cell receptor beta chains below, sequenced in a study of blood T cell repertoires in COVID-19. Sequencing was performed with immunoSEQ multiplex PCR; in TCRdb, only in-frame clones are kept and a portion is missing. The sample includes about 190,000 clones, around 90% of them seen just once. Sequenced input: peripheral blood. Receptors were obtained from a man aged 45-65 years with acute or convalescent COVID-19.

CDR3 sequence reads: CASSWPLNTEAFF. CDR3 nucleotides: TGTGCCAGCAGCTGGCCCTTGAACACTGAAGCTTTCTTT. The V gene is TRBV6-5, the J gene TRBJ1-1; D unclear. CDR1 MNHEY and CDR2 SVGAGI come from the germline V gene. Deletions cut 6 bases from V and 0 bases from J, with 8 bases between. This CDR3 spans 13 amino acids.

The chain joins TRBV24-1 to TRBJ1-1; D is perhaps TRBD1 (6 bases). The CDR3 runs 15 residues. V was pared by 7 bases and J by 1 base, with 15 bases between. Germline V gene sequence: CDR1 KGHDR, CDR2 SFDVKD. For the CDR3, the DNA is TGTGCCACCAGGAAGTCAGGGGCGGAGAACACTGAAGCTTTCTTT. Translation gives CATRKSGAENTEAFF.

This chain uses TRBV28 with TRBJ2-7, with TRBD2 matching 7 bases. The CDR3 has 14 amino acids. CDR1 is MDHEN, CDR2 SYDVKM, per germline. Unmatched junction bases numbered 4, after V lost 3 bases and J lost 2 bases. This CDR3 reads CASSFRAGTYEQYF. The CDR3 DNA reads as TGTGCCAGCAGTTTCAGAGCGGGGACCTACGAGCAGTACTTC.

Comment on this clone: Because the CDR3's place on the DNA is in doubt, the DNA is left out and the CDR3 is given as listed by TCRdb. The chain employs TRBV28 and TRBJ1-5. Inclusive of both ends, the CDR3 amounts to 16 amino acids. Germline V gene lookup returns CDR1 MDHEN and CDR2 SYDVKM. CDR3 residues: CASSSSTGRGNQPQHF.

V gene TRBV19 combines with J gene TRBJ2-7, with 7 bases identical to TRBD2. CDR3 size: 14 residues. Trimming removed 5 bases from V and 0 bases from J; junction bases left unmatched: 4. Germline-derived CDR1 and CDR2 are LNHDA and SQIVND (reference sequence). This CDR3 is CASSPSGSSYEQYF. CDR3 in DNA: TGTGCCAGTAGTCCTAGCGGAAGCTCCTACGAGCAGTACTTC.

The chain couples TRBV6-2 or TRBV6-3 to TRBJ2-7; 10 nucleotides match TRBD2. Per the germline V gene, CDR1 is MNHEY and CDR2 is SVGEGT. This CDR3 region has 17 residues. Trimming at V came to 5 bases and at J to 4 bases, leaving 14 bases not matched to a gene. CDR3 region: CASSGRPSGTSAYEQYF. CDR3 nucleotide sequence: TGTGCCAGCAGTGGGAGGCCTTCCGGGACTAGCGCTTACGAGCAGTACTTC.

The chain combines TRBV7-9 with TRBJ2-2; weak D call: TRBD2 (5 bases). Trimming pared 1 base from V and 6 bases from J, leaving 9 bases between. The CDR3 totals 14 residues. Germline CDR1 SEHNR, CDR2 FQNEAQ (reference sequence). Written as DNA, the CDR3 is TGTGCCAGCAGCTTAGGCGGCGGGCCCGGGGAGCTGTTTTTT. This encodes CASSLGGGPGELFF.

This clone was seen a single time. The chain has TRBV29-1 and TRBJ2-7; 13 positions match TRBD2. This CDR3 has 18 amino acids. The trim removed 7 bases at V and 3 bases at J, leaving 18 bases unmatched. The germline V gene encodes CDR1 SQVTM and CDR2 ANQGSEA. The CDR3 sequence: CSAGVGLAGVIPVYEQYF. The CDR3 DNA reads TGCAGCGCCGGGGTCGGACTAGCGGGAGTTATTCCCGTCTACGAGCAGTACTTC.

The CDR3 sequence is CAWSVLGNTIYF. DNA for the CDR3: TGTGCCTGGAGTGTACTTGGAAACACCATATATTTT. This sequence joins TRBV30 and TRBJ1-3; D is ambiguous. Germline V lookup: CDR1 GTSNPN, CDR2 SVGIG (reference sequence). V was trimmed by 0 bases and J by 3 bases, leaving 3 bases between them. The CDR3 extends over 12 amino acids.

In its sample, this clone was seen a few times. Other DNA sequences from this sample encode an identical CDR3 as well. The rearrangement uses TRBV27 and TRBJ2-3; D not certain. Germline CDR1 reads MNHEY; CDR2 reads SMNVEV (reference sequence). Trimming removed 2 bases from V and 3 bases from J, with 6 bases in between. The CDR3 extends over 13 amino acids. CDR3 nucleotide sequence: TGTGCCAGCAGTTTACTGGCTACAGATACGCAGTATTTT. It yields the protein CASSLLATDTQYF.

The chain uses TRBV19 and TRBJ1-5; TRBD1 might be the D (6 bases). Germline CDR1 reads LNHDA; CDR2 reads SQIVND (reference sequence). The CDR3 is made up of 14 amino acids. V lost 3 bases and J 3 bases, leaving 9 bases between the germline ends. The CDR3 nucleotides read TGTGCCAGTAGTATCACAGGGATCAATCAGCCCCAGCATTTT. Its protein is CASSITGINQPQHF.

This chain uses TRBV27 with TRBJ1-6, with D possibly matching TRBD1 (5 bases). CDR1 and CDR2 (germline): MNHEY, SMNVEV (reference sequence). V shed 5 bases and J shed 6 bases, with 11 bases lying between them. The CDR3 sequence is 14 residues long. The CDR3 sequence: CASSPGHFNSPLHF. CDR3 coding DNA: TGTGCCAGCAGTCCCGGACATTTTAATTCACCCCTCCACTTT.

The chain combines TRBV28 with TRBJ1-4, with D uncertain. The CDR3 loop spans 15 amino acids. V was clipped by 5 bases and J by 4 bases, with 14 bases between them. CDR1 and CDR2 (germline): MDHEN, SYDVKM. CDR3 nucleotides: TGTGCCAGCAGTCCCGGTGGGAGAAGTAATGAAAAACTGTTTTTT. This translates into CASSPGGRSNEKLFF.

CDR3 loop: CASSTTTGTTNEKLFF. The CDR3 bases are TGTGCCAGCTCTACCACAACAGGGACAACTAATGAAAAACTGTTTTTT. The chain joins TRBV18 to TRBJ1-4; maybe TRBD1 (6 bases). The CDR3 spans 16 residues. V shed 6 bases and J shed 0 bases, with 14 bases lying between them. From germline, CDR1 is KGHSH and CDR2 LQKENI.

The chain carries TRBV12-3 or TRBV12-4 and TRBJ1-4; D not certain. V gave up 6 bases and J gave up 8 bases, with 10 bases separating them. The CDR3 has 12 residues. The CDR3: CASSLGREKLFF. The CDR3 region has the DNA TGTGCCAGCAGCCTGGGCAGGGAAAAACTGTTTTTT.

The V call is TRBV28, the J call TRBJ1-1; no firm D call. This CDR3 contains 14 residues. The ends were cut back, 6 bases at V and 2 bases at J, with 13 bases in the middle. The V gene's germline CDR1 is MDHEN and CDR2 SYDVKM. The CDR3 is CASRTDYRNTEAFF. CDR3 bases: TGTGCCAGCAGAACGGACTACCGCAACACTGAAGCTTTCTTT.

This chain links TRBV28 with TRBJ1-2, with a tentative D call TRBD1 (6 bases). The germline V gene has CDR1 MDHEN and CDR2 SYDVKM. Trimming pared 5 bases from V and 1 base from J, leaving 23 bases between. This CDR3 is 18 amino acids long. The chain's CDR3 is CASSKTWGRGLGNYGYTF. The DNA of the CDR3 is TGTGCCAGCAGTAAAACCTGGGGCAGGGGTTTGGGTAACTATGGCTACACCTTC.

This chain uses TRBV5-6 with TRBJ2-2; TRBD1 agrees at 9 bases. Unmatched junction bases numbered 11, after V lost 6 bases and J lost 5 bases. CDR3 length: 16 amino acids. Germline CDR1 and CDR2: SGHDT and YYEEEE. The CDR3 DNA sequence: TGTGCCAGCAACACCGGGACAGGGAAGACGACCGGGGAGCTGTTTTTT. This translates into CASNTGTGKTTGELFF.

In nucleotides, the CDR3 is TGTGCCAGCAGAGCAGGAACAAATTCACCCCTCCACTTT. This codes for CASRAGTNSPLHF. This chain connects TRBV6-5 to TRBJ1-6; no reliable D call. The germline V gene has CDR1 MNHEY and CDR2 SVGAGI. V shed 6 bases and J shed 7 bases, with 10 bases lying between them. The CDR3 consists of 13 residues.

This sequence joins TRBV7-8 and TRBJ2-7; D might be TRBD1 (6 bases). V shed 6 bases and J shed 6 bases, with 15 bases lying between them. Germline V gene sequence: CDR1 SGHVS, CDR2 FQNEAQ. The CDR3 contains 13 residues. Here the CDR3 DNA reads TGTGCCAGCAGGTCGTCTGTAGGGGGCGAGCAGTACTTC. Residues: CASRSSVGGEQYF.

The chain is built from TRBV27 and TRBJ2-3; 8 nucleotides agree with TRBD2. CDR1 MNHEY and CDR2 SMNVEV come from the germline V gene (reference sequence). Trimming took 4 bases from V and 1 from J; bases not matched to a gene: 7. The CDR3 spans 16 residues. CDR3 sequence: CASSSTSGIRTDTQYF. The CDR3 region has the DNA TGTGCCAGCAGTTCTACTAGCGGAATCCGCACAGATACGCAGTATTTT.

The CDR3 here is CASSVSSGGTEAFF. The CDR3 nucleotides read TGTGCCAGCAGCGTTAGTTCGGGGGGCACTGAAGCTTTCTTT. The chain recombines TRBV9 with TRBJ1-1; perhaps TRBD1 as D (5 bases). Germline V gene data show CDR1 as SGDLS and CDR2 as YYNGEE. The CDR3 is 14 amino acids. V was clipped by 2 bases and J by 4 bases, with 12 bases between them.

This rearrangement joins TRBV6-1 to TRBJ2-7, with D perhaps matching TRBD2 (5 bases). The ends were cut back, 0 bases at V and 0 bases at J, with 15 bases in the middle. The CDR3 is made up of 17 amino acids. Germline CDR1 and CDR2: MNHNS and SASEGT. The CDR3 is CASSEAPGGRYSYEQYV. In DNA, the CDR3 is TGTGCCAGCAGTGAAGCCCCCGGCGGGCGGTACTCCTACGAGCAGTACGTC.

The chain joins TRBV13 to TRBJ1-6, with D hard to call. Trimming removed 0 bases at V and 3 bases at J, with 9 bases between. The germline CDR1 and CDR2 sequences are PRHDT and FYEKMQ (reference sequence). The CDR3 has 16 amino acids. The CDR3 region is CASSLGPVGYNSPLHF. CDR3 nucleotides: TGTGCCAGCAGCTTAGGTCCAGTTGGCTATAATTCACCCCTCCACTTT.

V is TRBV27 and J is TRBJ2-7, with TRBD1 identical over 7 bases. The ends lost 5 bases at V and 3 bases at J; junction bases unmatched: 7. This CDR3 region has 14 residues. CDR1 MNHEY and CDR2 SMNVEV come from the germline V gene (reference sequence). The CDR3 sequence: CASSVGTEGYEQYF. The CDR3 DNA is TGTGCCAGCAGTGTCGGGACAGAGGGCTACGAGCAGTACTTC.

The rearrangement uses TRBV19 and TRBJ1-5; tentatively, D is TRBD1 (5 bases). The length of the CDR3 is 13 residues. Trimming stripped 9 bases from V and 7 bases from J, with 16 bases between. The germline CDR1 and CDR2 sequences are LNHDA and SQIVND (reference sequence). Here the CDR3 DNA reads TGTGCCAGCTCCACAGGCCCCACACAGCCCCAGCATTTT. Its translation: CASSTGPTQPQHF.

The rearrangement uses TRBV12-5 and TRBJ2-3, with 11 bases aligning to TRBD2. The junction had 5 bases not matched to a gene; V was cut back by 6 bases and J by 0 bases. Germline V CDR1 and CDR2: LGHNT, FRNRAP. This CDR3 spans 16 amino acids. The CDR3 DNA is TGTGCTAGTGGACTAGCGGGGGACTTTAGCACAGATACGCAGTATTTT. Translated: CASGLAGDFSTDTQYF.

The chain couples TRBV9 to TRBJ2-2, with D possibly matching TRBD1 (5 bases). CDR1 SGDLS and CDR2 YYNGEE come from the germline V gene. The CDR3 is 13 residues long. The V end lost 0 bases, the J end lost 6 bases, and 6 bases lay between the germline ends. CDR3 DNA sequence: TGTGCCAGCAGCGTAGTAGGGGCCGGGGAGCTGTTTTTT. Translated: CASSVVGAGELFF.

The V call is TRBV9, the J call TRBJ2-5; 12 nucleotides agree with TRBD2. Germline CDR1 is SGDLS and CDR2 is YYNGEE. With 4 bases clipped from V and 4 bases from J, the junction kept 8 bases outside the gene matches. The CDR3 runs 16 residues. The CDR3 spells CASSSTSGRKGETQYF. The CDR3 region has the DNA TGTGCCAGCAGCTCAACTAGCGGGAGGAAAGGAGAGACCCAGTACTTC.

In the case of this clone: At one of its ends the junction is not consistent with the germline gene, which may arise from a read error. The CDR3 spells CARSFADRPSF. The CDR3 nucleotides are TGTGCCAGAAGCTTTGCGGACAGGCCCTCGTTC. V is TRBV5-3 and J is TRBJ2-7, with TRBD1 matching over 7 bases. TRBV5-3 is reported as an ORF; its role is uncertain. The CDR3 runs 11 residues.

V is TRBV6-5 and J is TRBJ2-7; perhaps TRBD1 as D (5 bases). The V gene lost 2 bases and the J gene lost 3 bases, with 11 bases spanning the gap. The CDR3 is 14 amino acids. In germline, CDR1 is MNHEY, CDR2 SVGAGI. The CDR3 protein is CASSYRGSVYEQYF. DNA for the CDR3: TGTGCCAGCAGTTACAGGGGCTCGGTCTACGAGCAGTACTTC.

This rearrangement joins TRBV28 to TRBJ1-6, with 7 bases aligning to TRBD1. CDR3 length: 15 amino acids. V lost 5 bases and J lost 5; bases outside the gene matches: 6. The germline gives CDR1 MDHEN, CDR2 SYDVKM. CDR3 in amino acids: CASSPPTGNNSPLHF. As DNA, the CDR3 is TGTGCCAGCAGTCCTCCGACAGGGAATAATTCACCCCTCCACTTT. Using reference TRBV28 and TRBJ1-6 for the parts outside the CDR3, the full variable domain is DVKVTQSSRYLVKRTGEKVFLECVQDMDHENMFWYRQDPGLGLRLIYFSYDVKMKEKGDIPEGYSVSREKKERFSLILESASTNQTSMYLCASSPPTGNNSPLHFGNGTRLTVT.